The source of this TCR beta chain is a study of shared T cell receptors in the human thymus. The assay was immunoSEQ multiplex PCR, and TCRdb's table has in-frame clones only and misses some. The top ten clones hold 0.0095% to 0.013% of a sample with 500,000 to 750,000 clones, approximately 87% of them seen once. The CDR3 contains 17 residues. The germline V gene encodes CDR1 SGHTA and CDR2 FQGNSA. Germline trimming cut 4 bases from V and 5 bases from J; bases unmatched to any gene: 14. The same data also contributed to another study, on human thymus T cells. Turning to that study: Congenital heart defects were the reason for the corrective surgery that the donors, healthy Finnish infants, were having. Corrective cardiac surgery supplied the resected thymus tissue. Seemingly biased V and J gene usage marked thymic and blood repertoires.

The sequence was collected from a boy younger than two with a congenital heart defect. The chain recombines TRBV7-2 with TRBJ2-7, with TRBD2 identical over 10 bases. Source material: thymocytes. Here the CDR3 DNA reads TGTGCCAGCAGCTCGTCGGTAGCGGGAGGAGGGTCGAACGAGCAGTACTTC. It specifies CASSSSVAGGGSNEQYF.